The 16 T cell receptor beta chains presented below share a single source sample, sequenced in a study of metastatic and nonmetastatic thyroid tumors. TCRdb ran MiXCR on the PCR reads. The sample carries about 32,000 clones, about 20% recorded once. Thyroid surgery was performed in patients who had received no treatment beforehand. Material: blood. All receptors come from a female donor with papillary thyroid cancer or a benign thyroid nodule (not recorded which). Some clones in this sample may be carry-over from other donors' samples.

The sample holds many counts of this clone. The CDR3 DNA reads as TGTGCCACCAAGGACCGATACTCGAACACTGAAGCTTTCTTT. It yields the protein CATKDRYSNTEAFF. The rearrangement uses TRBV24-1 and TRBJ1-1; D not resolved. Trimming took off 8 bases at V and 1 base at J, with 13 bases between the two ends. This CDR3 comprises 14 residues. From germline, CDR1 is KGHDR and CDR2 SFDVKD.

In this sample, this clone turned up many times. In DNA, the CDR3 is TGTGCCAGCTCACCCTCGTGGGGCCTAGAAGAGACCCAGTACTTC. Its protein product is CASSPSWGLEETQYF. V and J are TRBV18 and TRBJ2-5, with a weak D call TRBD1 (5 bases). V lost 3 bases and J lost 3, with 14 bases in between. The germline V gene has CDR1 KGHSH and CDR2 LQKENI. The length of the CDR3 is 15 residues.

This clone showed up many times. The J gene is TRBJ2-1, the V gene TRBV20-1; possibly TRBD1 for D (5 bases). The V gene lost 7 bases and the J gene lost 4 bases, with 23 bases spanning the gap. The germline CDR1 and CDR2 sequences are DFQATT and SNEGSKA (reference sequence). This CDR3 is 16 amino acids long. CDR3 loop: CSVLKRPAGLYNEQFF. DNA for the CDR3: TGCAGTGTTCTAAAACGACCCGCAGGGCTGTACAATGAGCAGTTCTTC.

The table lists this clone with a few counts. V gene TRBV6-5 combines with J gene TRBJ2-7; 8 positions agree with TRBD1. The CDR3 consists of 15 residues. The J segment lost 7 bases and the V segment lost 4 bases, leaving 12 bases of the junction unmatched. The germline V gene encodes CDR1 MNHEY and CDR2 SVGAGI. CDR3 coding DNA: TGTGCCAGCAGTTTCGACAGGGGAGGACTGGGAGAGCAGTACTTC. Amino acid sequence: CASSFDRGGLGEQYF.

This chain uses TRBV28 with TRBJ1-2; 8 bases match TRBD1. The V and J ends lost 11 bases and 5 bases, in that order; junction bases with no gene match: 19. The CDR3 has 16 residues. Per the germline V gene, CDR1 is MDHEN and CDR2 is SYDVKM. The CDR3, as DNA: TGTGCCGGCACCCCACACCGTGACAGGGGACGATATGGCTACACCTTC. As protein: CAGTPHRDRGRYGYTF.

In its sample, this clone was seen many times. This sequence joins TRBV27 and TRBJ1-2; 10 nucleotides align to TRBD1. The J segment lost 7 bases and the V segment lost 5 bases, leaving 4 bases of the junction unmatched. The CDR3 covers 13 residues. Germline loops: CDR1 MNHEY, CDR2 SMNVEV (reference sequence). In DNA form, the CDR3 reads TGTGCCAGCAGTCCCCGGACAGGGGGTGGCTACACCTTC. Residues: CASSPRTGGGYTF.

On this clone: With a much larger clone just one base away, this may be a read error. The rearrangement uses TRBV28 and TRBJ2-5, with unresolved D. Germline V gene data show CDR1 as MDHEN and CDR2 as SYDVKM. Trimming took off 5 bases at V and 5 bases at J, with 15 bases between the two ends. The CDR3 contains 14 residues. This CDR3 is CASSPPGFYETQYF. Written as DNA, the CDR3 is TGTGCCAGCAGTCCCCCCGGGTTTTATGAGACCCAGTACTTC.

This clone came up many times. V gene TRBV28 combines with J gene TRBJ1-2; D possibly corresponds to TRBD1 (5 bases). Trimming took 2 bases from V and 8 from J, leaving 12 bases between them. The CDR3 consists of 13 residues. Germline CDR1 is MDHEN and CDR2 is SYDVKM. In DNA, the CDR3 is TGTGCCAGCAGTTTAGGGCAGGGCGGGGGCTACACCTTC. Amino acids: CASSLGQGGGYTF.

This clone was recorded a few times. The chain recombines TRBV6-5 with TRBJ2-1; TRBD2 agrees at 10 bases. Trimming took 4 bases from V and 2 from J; bases not matched to a gene: 2. Germline V gene lookup returns CDR1 MNHEY and CDR2 SVGAGI. The CDR3 sequence is 15 residues long. CDR3 sequence: CASSSTSGTYNEQFF. In DNA, the CDR3 is TGTGCCAGCAGTTCAACTAGCGGGACCTACAATGAGCAGTTCTTC.

This clone was seen ten or more times. This chain joins TRBV30 and TRBJ2-7, with D hard to call. Germline V CDR1 and CDR2: GTSNPN, SVGIG (reference sequence). This CDR3 is 12 amino acids long. Trimming took 5 bases from V and 2 from J, leaving 10 bases between them. This CDR3 is CAWGFRAYEQYF. CDR3 in DNA: TGTGCCTGGGGCTTCCGGGCCTACGAGCAGTACTTC.

Comments on this clone: A much larger clonotype is one base distant, so this may be a read error. This chain uses TRBV5-4 with TRBJ1-2; the match to TRBD1 covers 8 bases. CDR3 length: 14 amino acids. CDR1 and CDR2 (germline): SGHNT, YYREEE (reference sequence). V gave up 1 base and J gave up 8 bases; unmatched junction bases: 7. The DNA of the CDR3 is TGTGCCAGCAGCTTGCCCAGGGGGCTTGGGGGCTACACCTTC. Translated, it gives CASSLPRGLGGYTF.

This chain connects TRBV4-2 to TRBJ2-5; no firm D call. The CDR3 contains 16 residues. Trimming removed 0 bases at V and 7 bases at J, with 18 bases between. Germline CDR1 and CDR2: LGHNA and YNFKEQ. This chain's CDR3 is CASSQEARPPYATQYF. CDR3 bases: TGTGCCAGCAGCCAAGAGGCCAGACCTCCATATGCGACCCAGTACTTC.

This chain links TRBV6-1 with TRBJ1-5; 8 bases line up with TRBD1. This CDR3 has 15 amino acids. CDR1 and CDR2 from the germline V gene are MNHNS and SASEGT. V gave up 1 base and J gave up 6 bases; unmatched junction bases: 5. Written as DNA, the CDR3 is TGTGCCAGCAGTGAAGATATAACAGGGGGTCAGCCCCAGCATTTT. This translates into CASSEDITGGQPQHF.

V gene TRBV7-9 combines with J gene TRBJ1-2, with D possibly being TRBD1 (5 bases). Trimming stripped 2 bases from V and 4 bases from J, with 11 bases between. Germline V gene data show CDR1 as SEHNR and CDR2 as FQNEAQ (reference sequence). CDR3 length: 14 amino acids. The CDR3 sequence: CASSLLGPGYGYTF. In DNA form, the CDR3 reads TGTGCCAGCAGCTTACTGGGGCCAGGCTATGGCTACACCTTC.

In its sample, this clone is medium-sized (0.01 to 0.1%). The gene calls are TRBV2 and TRBJ2-7; D could derive from TRBD1 or TRBD2 (6 bases each). Trimming removed 11 bases at V and 2 bases at J, with 19 bases between. Germline V gene sequence: CDR1 SNHLY, CDR2 FYNNEI. The CDR3 spans 14 residues. CDR3 nucleotides: TGTGCCGTTGGGGGCAGCGGAGGGCCCTACGAGCAGTACTTC. Amino acids: CAVGGSGGPYEQYF.

This chain uses TRBV11-3 with TRBJ1-1; D not resolved. This CDR3 comprises 13 residues. The germline V gene has CDR1 SGHNT and CDR2 YENEEA. With 3 bases removed from V and 4 bases from J, the gap between germline ends came to 9 bases. CDR3: CASSLEGGTEAFF. As DNA, the CDR3 is TGTGCCAGCAGCTTGGAGGGAGGCACTGAAGCTTTCTTT. Full variable domain (rest looked up from reference TRBV11-3 and TRBJ1-1): EAGVVQSPRYKIIEKKQPVAFWCNPISGHNTLYWYLQNLGQGPELLIRYENEEAVDDSQLPKDRFSAERLKGVDSTLKIQPAELGDSAVYLCASSLEGGTEAFFGQGTRLTVV.